What follows is one T cell receptor (beta chain) and its context. The sample is drawn from a study of control samples from healthy donors and cancer patients. Sequencing used immunoSEQ multiplex PCR; TCRdb keeps in-frame clones, though not all of them. The table lists 75,000 to 80,000 clones, roughly nine tenths of them singletons. Trimming took off 4 bases at V and 4 bases at J, with 15 bases between the two ends. This CDR3 is 15 amino acids long. Germline values: CDR1 SGHDT, CDR2 YYEEEE. The chain uses TRBV5-6 and TRBJ1-3; D unclear. The clonotype originates from a woman in her forties or fifties with colorectal cancer. What was sequenced was PBMCs. CDR3 loop: CASSDAGIAGNTIYF. CDR3 DNA: TGTGCCAGCAGCGATGCTGGGATTGCAGGAAACACCATATATTTT.